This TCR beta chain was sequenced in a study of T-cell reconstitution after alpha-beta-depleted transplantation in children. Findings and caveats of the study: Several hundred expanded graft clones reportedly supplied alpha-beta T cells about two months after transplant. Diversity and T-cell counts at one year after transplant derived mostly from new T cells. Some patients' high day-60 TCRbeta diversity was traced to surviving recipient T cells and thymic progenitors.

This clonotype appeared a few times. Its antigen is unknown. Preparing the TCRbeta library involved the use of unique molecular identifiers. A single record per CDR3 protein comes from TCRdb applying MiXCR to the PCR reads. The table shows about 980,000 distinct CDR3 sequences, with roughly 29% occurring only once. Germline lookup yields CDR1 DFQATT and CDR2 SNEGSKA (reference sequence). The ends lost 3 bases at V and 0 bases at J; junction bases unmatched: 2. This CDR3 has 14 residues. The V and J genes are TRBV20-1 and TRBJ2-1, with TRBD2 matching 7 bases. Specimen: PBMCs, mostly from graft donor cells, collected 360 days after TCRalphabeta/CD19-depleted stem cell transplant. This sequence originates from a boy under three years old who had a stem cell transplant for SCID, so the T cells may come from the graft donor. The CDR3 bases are TGCAGTGCTAGGAGACTAGCCTCCTACAATGAGCAGTTCTTC. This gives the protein CSARRLASYNEQFF.